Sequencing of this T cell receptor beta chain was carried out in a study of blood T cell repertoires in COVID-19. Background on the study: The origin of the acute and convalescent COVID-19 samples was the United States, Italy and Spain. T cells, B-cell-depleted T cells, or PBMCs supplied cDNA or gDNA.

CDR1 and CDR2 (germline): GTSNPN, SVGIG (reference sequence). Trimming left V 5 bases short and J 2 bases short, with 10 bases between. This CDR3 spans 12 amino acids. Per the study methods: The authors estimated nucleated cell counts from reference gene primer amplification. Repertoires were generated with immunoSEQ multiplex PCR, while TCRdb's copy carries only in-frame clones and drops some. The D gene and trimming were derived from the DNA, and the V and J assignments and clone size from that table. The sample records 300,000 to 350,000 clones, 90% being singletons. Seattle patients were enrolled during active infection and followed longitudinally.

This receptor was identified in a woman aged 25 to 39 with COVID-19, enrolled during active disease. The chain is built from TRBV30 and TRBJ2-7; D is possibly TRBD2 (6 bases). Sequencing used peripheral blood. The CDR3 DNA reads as TGTGCCTGGGCCGGGAGTACCTACGAGCAGTACTTC. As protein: CAWAGSTYEQYF.